Given below is one T cell receptor (beta chain) in context. No antigen is known for it. This beta chain turned up in a library designed for alpha chains; as an off-target read, its abundance says little. Study-wide findings and caveats: Tumor memory CD4+ T cell TCR gene usage was found to cluster with blood and lymph node memory CD4+ cells and with lymph node naive CD4+ cells.

TCRdb re-called the 5' RACE reads through MiXCR, storing one row per CDR3 protein. This repertoire includes about 15 distinct CDR3 sequences. This clonotype was sampled from a female donor with breast cancer. Sequencing was done on a sample of memory CD4+ T cells sorted from a lymph node. Subset noted: memory CD4+ T cells, CD4+CD45RO+CD25-.

CDR3 sequence: CSASQPAGTRHNEQFF. The CDR3 coding sequence is TGCAGTGCTAGTCAACCGGCTGGGACTAGACACAATGAGCAGTTCTTC. This chain connects TRBV20-1 to TRBJ2-1, with 8 bases identical to TRBD2. From germline, CDR1 is DFQATT and CDR2 SNEGSKA (reference sequence). The CDR3 is 16 amino acids. Trimming cost V 3 bases and J 5 bases; bases outside gene matches: 12.